This T cell receptor (beta chain) was obtained from a study of radiation and T cells in renal cell carcinoma. Study-level points and caveats: Top tumor clonotypes rose in blood 2 weeks post-radiation, then contracted.

Generated by immunoSEQ multiplex PCR, the TCRdb table keeps only in-frame clones and is missing some. The sample holds some 150,000 clones; about 91% are singletons and the top ten take 10% to 15%. Time point meaning: blood 2 weeks post-SBRT. Indicated treatment: 15 Gy SBRT to primary tumor, nephrectomy 4 weeks later. The patient's renal cell carcinoma had clear cell pathology. Regarding this clone: Its target is unknown.

Here the sequenced sample was blood, taken from a patient whose treatment included radiotherapy and nephrectomy. This TCR derives from a woman aged 45-65 years with renal cell carcinoma.

The CDR3 is CAISESTSSSYEQYF. DNA for the CDR3: TGTGCCATCAGTGAGTCGACATCGAGCTCCTACGAGCAGTACTTC. The J gene is TRBJ2-7, the V gene TRBV10-3; the D is unclear. Trimming shortened V by 0 bases and J by 0 bases, and 9 bases separated the two germline ends. This CDR3 has 15 amino acids. CDR1 ENHRY and CDR2 SYGVKD come from the germline V gene.